This TCR beta chain was found in a study of CD8+CD57+ T cells in acquired aplastic anemia. Only patients with CD8+CD57+ cell expansion on flow cytometry were chosen for sequencing. Patients were treatment-naive when blood was sampled. For CDR3 and TCR beta VDJ profiling, genomic DNA was the template used. TCRdb reprocessed the reads via MiXCR and lists one record per CDR3 protein. This table holds fewer than 250,000 distinct CDR3 sequences, approximately 45% found once. Study-wide results and limits: Patients and controls shared twenty-nine CD8+ CDR3 sequences, which appeared highly expressed in patients and within their immunodominant clones. CD8+ Simpson's diversity in patients was not significantly different from that in controls.

V was pared by 3 bases and J by 1 base, with 7 bases of the junction left unmatched. The CDR3 sequence is 18 residues long. Germline CDR1 is SNHLY and CDR2 is FYNNEI. There are many counts of this clonotype. Its cognate antigen is unknown. The sequenced material came from sorted CD4+, CD8+, or CD8+CD57+ T cells (not recorded which) from PBMCs. The origin of this receptor is a human donor with aplastic anemia. The chain combines TRBV2 with TRBJ1-6, with 9 nucleotides matching TRBD1. The CDR3 spells CASSEGTGSDSYNSPLHF. CDR3 in DNA: TGTGCCAGCAGTGAGGGGACAGGGAGTGATTCCTATAATTCACCCCTCCACTTT.